This entry concerns a single T cell receptor beta chain. Germline and junction disagree at one end, which may indicate a read error. Additional DNA sequences in this sample encode the identical CDR3. The data derive from a study of CD8+ T cells in alopecia areata. cDNA reverse transcribed from extracted RNA served as the sequencing template. Clones were sequenced by immunoSEQ multiplex PCR, and TCRdb holds only the in-frame ones, with some missing. The sample lists about 150,000 clones, less than 65% occurring once. The germline V gene has CDR1 SQVTM and CDR2 ANQGSEA. CDR3 length: 15 amino acids. The V gene is TRBV29-1, the J gene TRBJ2-7, with 10 bases aligning to TRBD1. Sequenced material: CD8+ T cells sorted from blood. This clonotype originated in a human donor in good health. The chain's CDR3 is CSVATGTGATYEQYF. CDR3 bases: TGTAGCGTGGCCACCGGGACAGGGGCCACCTACGAGCAGTACTTC.